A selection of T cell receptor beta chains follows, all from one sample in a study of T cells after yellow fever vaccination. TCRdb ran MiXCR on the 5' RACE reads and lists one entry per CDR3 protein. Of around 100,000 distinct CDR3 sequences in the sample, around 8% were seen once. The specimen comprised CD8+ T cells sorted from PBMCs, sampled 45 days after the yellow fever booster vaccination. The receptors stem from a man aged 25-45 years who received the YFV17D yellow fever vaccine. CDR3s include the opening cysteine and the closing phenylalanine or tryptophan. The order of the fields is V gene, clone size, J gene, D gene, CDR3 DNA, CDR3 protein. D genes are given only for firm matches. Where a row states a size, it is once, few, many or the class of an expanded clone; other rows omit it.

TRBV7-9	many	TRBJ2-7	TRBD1	TGTGCCAGCAGCCCCGGGACAGGGTCCCACGAGCAGTACTTC	CASSPGTGSHEQYF
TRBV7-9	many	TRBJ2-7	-	TGTGCCAGCAGCTTAGCACTTGGACAAGACTACGAGCAGTACTTC	CASSLALGQDYEQYF
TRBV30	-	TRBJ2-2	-	TGTGCCTGGAGCCGCCTAGTCGAGAACACCGGGGAGCTGTTTTTT	CAWSRLVENTGELFF
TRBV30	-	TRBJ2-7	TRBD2	TGTGCCTGGAGTGTACGGACTAGCGGGGCGTCCTACGAGCAGTACTTC	CAWSVRTSGASYEQYF
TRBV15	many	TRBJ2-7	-	TGTGCCACCAGCAGAGATCGCGGGGGCCATTACGAGCAGTACTTC	CATSRDRGGHYEQYF
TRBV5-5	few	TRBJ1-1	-	TGTGCCAGCAGCCCCGGGACGGTCCTTGAAGCTTTCTTT	CASSPGTVLEAFF
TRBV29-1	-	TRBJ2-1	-	TGCAGCGGTAGTGAGAGCACGTACAATGAGCAGTTCTTC	CSGSESTYNEQFF
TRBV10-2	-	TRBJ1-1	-	TGCGCCAGCACCAAGTTGACGGCGAACACTGAAGCTTTCTTT	CASTKLTANTEAFF
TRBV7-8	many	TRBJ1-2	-	TGTGCCAGCAGCTTACCGGGACGGAATGGCTACACCTTC	CASSLPGRNGYTF
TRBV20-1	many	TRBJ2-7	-	TGCAGTGCTACACAGGGCTACGAGCAGTACTTC	CSATQGYEQYF
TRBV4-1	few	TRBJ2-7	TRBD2	TGCGCCAGCAGCCAAGACGTGGCGGGAGGCTACGAGCAGTACTTC	CASSQDVAGGYEQYF
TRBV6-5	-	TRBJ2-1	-	TGTGCCAGCAGTTACGGGGGAGAGGTGGCGAATGAGCAGTTCTTC	CASSYGGEVANEQFF
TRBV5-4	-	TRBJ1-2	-	TGTGCCAGCAGCCCTTCCGGCGGGGGAGGCCTCTATGGCTACACCTTC	CASSPSGGGGLYGYTF
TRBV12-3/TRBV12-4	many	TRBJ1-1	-	TGTGCCGTTAACGGGAGCGTGACTTTCTTT	CAVNGSVTFF
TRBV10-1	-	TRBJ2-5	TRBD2	TGCGCCAGCAGTGAGTCGTATTCGGGAGGCGGAGAGACCCAGTACTTC	CASSESYSGGGETQYF
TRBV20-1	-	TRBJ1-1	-	TGCAGTGCTAGAGTGACAAGGGCTGACACTGAAGCTTTCTTT	CSARVTRADTEAFF
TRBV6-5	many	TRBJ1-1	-	TGTGCCAGCAGTTACCCCGGGGGGACTGAAGCTTTCTTT	CASSYPGGTEAFF
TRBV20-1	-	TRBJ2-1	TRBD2	TGCAGTGCAACTAGCGGGAGAGCCGCCTACAATGAGCAGTTCTTC	CSATSGRAAYNEQFF
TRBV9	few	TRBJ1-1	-	TGTGCCAGCAGCGTAGAAGGTGCTGGGGGCACTGAAGCTTTCTTT	CASSVEGAGGTEAFF
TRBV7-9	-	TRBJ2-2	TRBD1	TGTGCCAGCAGCCCCGTGGGGACAGAAAGCACCGGGGAGCTGTTTTTT	CASSPVGTESTGELFF
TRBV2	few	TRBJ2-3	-	TGTGCCAGCAGACTTTGGTCGACAGATACGCAGTATTTT	CASRLWSTDTQYF
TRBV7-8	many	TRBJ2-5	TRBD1	TGTGCCAGCAGCATGGGACAGAGCGTAAAAGAGACCCAGTACTTC	CASSMGQSVKETQYF
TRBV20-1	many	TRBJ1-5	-	TGCAGTGCTAGAGATCCGGGTCAGCCCCAGCATTTT	CSARDPGQPQHF
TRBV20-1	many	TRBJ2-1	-	TGCAGTGCCGGCCTAGCTAGCTTCGATGAGCAGTTCTTC	CSAGLASFDEQFF
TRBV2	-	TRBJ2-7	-	TGTGCCAGCAGTGACAAAGAGGCAGGTAGAGGAACCGAGCAGTACTTC	CASSDKEAGRGTEQYF
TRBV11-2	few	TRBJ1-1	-	TGTGCCAGCAGCTTATATCCGGACTTT	CASSLYPDF
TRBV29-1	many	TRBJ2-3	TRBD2	TGCAGCGCCTGGGACTACCCCCGGGATACGCAGTATTTT	CSAWDYPRDTQYF
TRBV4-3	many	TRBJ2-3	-	TGCGCCAGCAGCCAAGTCCGACAGGGCACAGATACGCAGTATTTT	CASSQVRQGTDTQYF
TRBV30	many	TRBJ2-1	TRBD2	TGTGCCTGGAGTAGGGGGACTAGCGGATACAATGAGCAGTTCTTC	CAWSRGTSGYNEQFF
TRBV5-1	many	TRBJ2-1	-	TGCGCCAGCAGCTTGGGGGGAGTAAATGAGCAGTTCTTC	CASSLGGVNEQFF
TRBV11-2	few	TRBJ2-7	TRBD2	TGTGCCACACAACTCTCAGGACTAGCCGGCGAGCAGTACTTC	CATQLSGLAGEQYF
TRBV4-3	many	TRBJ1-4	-	TGCGCCAGCAGCCCCTGGGCGGGTGAAAAACTGTTTTTT	CASSPWAGEKLFF
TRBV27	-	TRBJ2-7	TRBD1	TGTGCCAGCAGATCGGACAGGGAGGTCAACGAGCAGTACTTC	CASRSDREVNEQYF
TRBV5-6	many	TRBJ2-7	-	TGTGCCAGCAGCTTGGGGGGACCCTACGTCGAGCAGTACTTC	CASSLGGPYVEQYF
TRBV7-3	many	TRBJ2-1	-	TGTGCCAGCAGCACGAAGGGACCGTACAATGAGCAGTTCTTC	CASSTKGPYNEQFF
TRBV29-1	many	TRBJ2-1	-	TGCAGCGTTGAAGATTGGGGGGAGGTAAACAATGAGCAGTTCTTC	CSVEDWGEVNNEQFF